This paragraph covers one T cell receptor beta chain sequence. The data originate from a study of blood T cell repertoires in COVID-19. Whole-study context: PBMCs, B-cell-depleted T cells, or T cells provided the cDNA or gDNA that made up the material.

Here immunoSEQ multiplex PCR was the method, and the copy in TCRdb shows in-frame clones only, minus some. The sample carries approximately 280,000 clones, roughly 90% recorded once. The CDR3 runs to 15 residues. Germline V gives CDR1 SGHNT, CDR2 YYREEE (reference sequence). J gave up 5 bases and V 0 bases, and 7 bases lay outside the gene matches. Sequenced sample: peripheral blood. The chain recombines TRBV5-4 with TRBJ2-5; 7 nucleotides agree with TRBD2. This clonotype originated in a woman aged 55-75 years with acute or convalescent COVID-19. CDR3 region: CASSLAGVGGETQYF. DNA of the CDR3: TGTGCCAGCAGCTTGGCGGGGGTCGGGGGGGAGACCCAGTACTTC.